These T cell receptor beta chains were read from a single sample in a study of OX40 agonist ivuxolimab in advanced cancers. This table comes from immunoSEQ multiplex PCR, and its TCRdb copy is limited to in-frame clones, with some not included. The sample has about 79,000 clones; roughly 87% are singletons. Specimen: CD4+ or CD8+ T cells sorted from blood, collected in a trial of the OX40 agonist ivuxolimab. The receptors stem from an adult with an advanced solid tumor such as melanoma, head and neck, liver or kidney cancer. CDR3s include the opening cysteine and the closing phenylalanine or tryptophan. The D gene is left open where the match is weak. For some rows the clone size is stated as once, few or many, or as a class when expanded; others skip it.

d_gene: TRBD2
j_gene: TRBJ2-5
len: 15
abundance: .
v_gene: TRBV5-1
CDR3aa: CASSLALAGQETQYF
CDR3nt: TGCGCCAGCAGCTTGGCGCTAGCGGGACAAGAGACCCAGTACTTC

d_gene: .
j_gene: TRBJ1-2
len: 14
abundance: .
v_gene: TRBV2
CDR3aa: CASRVAGQIYGYTF
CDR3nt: TGTGCCAGCAGGGTTGCAGGACAGATCTATGGCTACACCTTC

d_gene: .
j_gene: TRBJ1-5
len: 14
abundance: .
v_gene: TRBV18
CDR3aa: CASSPRSDNQPQHF
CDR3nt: TGTGCCAGCTCACCACGGTCAGATAATCAGCCCCAGCATTTT

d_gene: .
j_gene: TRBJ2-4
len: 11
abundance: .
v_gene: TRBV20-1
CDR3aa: CSARDKNIQYF
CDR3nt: TGCAGTGCTAGAGATAAAAACATTCAGTACTTC

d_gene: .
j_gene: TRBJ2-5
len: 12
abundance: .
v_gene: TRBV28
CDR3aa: CASSSNQETQYF
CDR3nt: TGTGCCAGCAGTTCCAACCAAGAGACCCAGTACTTC

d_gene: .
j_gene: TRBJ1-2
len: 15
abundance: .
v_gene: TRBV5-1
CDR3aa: CASSLAAGANYGYTF
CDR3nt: TGCGCCAGCAGCTTGGCCGCGGGGGCGAACTATGGCTACACCTTC

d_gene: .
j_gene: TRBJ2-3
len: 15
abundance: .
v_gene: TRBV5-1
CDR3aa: CASSFLGGATDTQYF
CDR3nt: TGCGCCAGCAGCTTCTTGGGGGGGGCCACAGATACGCAGTATTTT

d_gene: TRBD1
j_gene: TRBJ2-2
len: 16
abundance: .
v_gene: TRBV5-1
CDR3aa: CASSRTGERNTGELFF
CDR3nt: TGCGCCAGCAGCAGGACAGGGGAGAGGAACACCGGGGAGCTGTTTTTT

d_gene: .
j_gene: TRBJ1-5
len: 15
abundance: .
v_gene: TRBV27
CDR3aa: CASSLRGSGNQPQHF
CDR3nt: TGTGCCAGCAGTTTACGGGGCAGCGGCAATCAGCCCCAGCATTTT

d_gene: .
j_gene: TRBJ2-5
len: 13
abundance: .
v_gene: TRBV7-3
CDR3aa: CASSSTGRETQYF
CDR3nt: TGTGCCAGCAGCTCGACAGGGAGGGAGACCCAGTACTTC

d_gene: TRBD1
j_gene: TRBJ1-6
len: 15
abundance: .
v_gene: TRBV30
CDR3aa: CAWSPRTGGNSPLHF
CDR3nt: TGTGCCTGGAGCCCACGGACAGGGGGAAATTCACCCCTCCACTTT

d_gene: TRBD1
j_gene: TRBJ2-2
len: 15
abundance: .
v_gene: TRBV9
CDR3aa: CASSPGQGVTGELFF
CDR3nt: TGTGCCAGCAGCCCCGGACAGGGGGTCACCGGGGAGCTGTTTTTT

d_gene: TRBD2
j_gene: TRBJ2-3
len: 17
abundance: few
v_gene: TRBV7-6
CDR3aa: CASSPRTSGGPTDTQYF
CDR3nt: TGTGCCAGCAGCCCTCGGACTAGCGGGGGCCCCACAGATACGCAGTATTTT

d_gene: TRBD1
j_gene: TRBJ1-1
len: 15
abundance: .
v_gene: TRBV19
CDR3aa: CASQRDRSMNTEAFF
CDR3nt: TGTGCCAGCCAACGGGACAGAAGCATGAACACTGAAGCTTTCTTT

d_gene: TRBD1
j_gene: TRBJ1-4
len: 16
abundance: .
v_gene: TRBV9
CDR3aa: CASSPPGTGGEEKLFF
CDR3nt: TGTGCCAGCAGCCCCCCCGGGACAGGGGGCGAAGAAAAACTGTTTTTT

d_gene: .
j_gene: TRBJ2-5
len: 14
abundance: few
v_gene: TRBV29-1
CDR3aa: CSVVFGTGGKTQYF
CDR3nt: TGCAGCGTTGTGTTCGGGACTGGTGGAAAGACCCAGTACTTC

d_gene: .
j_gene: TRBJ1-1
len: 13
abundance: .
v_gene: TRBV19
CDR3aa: CASSIVDLGKAFF
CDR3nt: TGTGCCAGTAGTATAGTCGACCTGGGAAAAGCTTTCTTT

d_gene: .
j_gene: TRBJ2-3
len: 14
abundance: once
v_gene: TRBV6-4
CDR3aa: CASSENTGTDTQYF
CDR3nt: TGTGCCAGCAGTGAAAACACAGGGACAGATACGCAGTATTTT

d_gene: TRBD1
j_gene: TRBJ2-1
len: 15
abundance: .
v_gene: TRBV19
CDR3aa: CASSIGGQGYNEQFF
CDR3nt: TGTGCCAGTAGTATAGGAGGACAGGGATACAATGAGCAGTTCTTC

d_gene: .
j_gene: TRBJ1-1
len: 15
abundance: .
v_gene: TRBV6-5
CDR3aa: CASSYSPGESTEAFF
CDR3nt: TGTGCCAGCAGTTACTCGCCCGGGGAGAGCACTGAAGCTTTCTTT

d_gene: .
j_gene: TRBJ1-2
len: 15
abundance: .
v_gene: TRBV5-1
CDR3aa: CASSNSPGVGYGYTF
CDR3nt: TGCGCCAGCAGCAACTCCCCGGGGGTAGGCTATGGCTACACCTTC

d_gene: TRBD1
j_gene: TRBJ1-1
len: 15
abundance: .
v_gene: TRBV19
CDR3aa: CASSMGDRVNTEAFF
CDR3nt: TGTGCCAGTAGTATGGGGGACAGGGTGAACACTGAAGCTTTCTTT

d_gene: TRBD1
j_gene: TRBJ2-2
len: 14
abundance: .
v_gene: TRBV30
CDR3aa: CARSQGAGTGELFF
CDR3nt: TGTGCCCGGTCCCAGGGGGCTGGGACCGGGGAGCTGTTTTTT

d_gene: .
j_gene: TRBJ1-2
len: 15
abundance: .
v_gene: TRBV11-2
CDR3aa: CASSSPGRRLYGYTF
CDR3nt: TGTGCCAGCAGCTCCCCAGGCAGGAGACTCTATGGCTACACCTTC

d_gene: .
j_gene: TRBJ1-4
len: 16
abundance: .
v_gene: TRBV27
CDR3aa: CARRPPPAGLHEKLFF
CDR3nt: TGTGCCAGAAGGCCACCACCCGCAGGGCTTCATGAAAAACTGTTTTTT